This T cell receptor (beta chain) was recovered during a study of identical twins. Study-wide points: It was cross-sectional statistical analysis, not following the same donors, that the conclusions relied on. Excess sharing between twins was weaker in beta out-of-frame sequences.

Per the germline V gene, CDR1 is KGHDR and CDR2 is SFDVKD. CDR3 length equals 15 residues. J gave up 9 bases and V 5 bases, and 9 bases lay outside the gene matches. This clonotype was picked up a small number of times. Antigen specificity is unknown. Template switching added a universal primer site, and cDNA bore unique molecular identifiers. Each CDR3 protein gets one entry after TCRdb re-called the 5' RACE reads with MiXCR. The sample consists of fewer than 550,000 distinct CDR3 sequences, roughly an eighth of them appearing once. A further study also used this sample, focusing on yellow fever vaccine responses in identical twins.

The chain employs TRBV24-1 and TRBJ2-1; the match to TRBD1 covers 10 bases. The receptor was derived from a woman between 18 and 29 years old in good health. Sequencing used CD4+ T cells sorted from blood. CDR3 nucleotide sequence: TGTGCCACCAGTGCCCTAGACAGGGGGCACGGTGAGCAGTTCTTC. It codes for CATSALDRGHGEQFF.